Below, 17 T cell receptor beta chains from the same sample are listed, as sequenced in a study of blood T cell repertoires in COVID-19. Data came from immunoSEQ multiplex PCR; TCRdb stores just in-frame clones and leaves some out. Altogether 210,000 or so clones are present, around 82% being singletons, with the ten largest covering 4.3%. The specimen sequenced was PBMCs or T cells enriched from blood (not recorded which). The receptors shown here come from a man aged 25-45 years with acute COVID-19.

The chain combines TRBV19 with TRBJ2-6; the D is unclear. Trimming removed 0 bases at V and 1 base at J, with 10 bases between. Germline V lookup: CDR1 LNHDA, CDR2 SQIVND (reference sequence). The CDR3 loop spans 17 amino acids. CDR3 residues: CASSIDTLRSGANVLTF. CDR3 bases: TGTGCCAGTAGTATAGATACACTCAGGTCTGGGGCCAACGTCCTGACTTTC.

The V gene is TRBV7-3, the J gene TRBJ1-2; D gene ambiguous. Deletions cut 3 bases from V and 0 bases from J, with 8 bases between. CDR1 and CDR2 (germline): SGHTA, FQGTGA. This CDR3 has 14 residues. Here the CDR3 reads CASSFEASNYGYTF. The CDR3 coding sequence is TGTGCCAGCAGCTTCGAGGCTTCTAACTATGGCTACACCTTC.

The chain links TRBV16 to TRBJ1-2, with D unresolved. CDR1 is KGHSY, CDR2 FQNENV, per germline. The CDR3 is 14 residues long. Trimming shortened V by 3 bases and J by 6 bases, and 14 bases separated the two germline ends. Written as DNA, the CDR3 is TGTGCCAGCAGCCAGTTTGTCGGTGAGGATGGCTACACCTTC. Amino acid sequence: CASSQFVGEDGYTF.

The CDR3: CASSLLGTGVGEQYF. CDR3 nucleotide sequence: TGTGCCAGCAGCTTATTAGGTACGGGGGTAGGCGAGCAGTACTTC. V is TRBV11-2 and J is TRBJ2-7, with D perhaps TRBD2 (6 bases). This CDR3 is built from 15 residues. In germline, CDR1 is SGHAT, CDR2 FQNNGV. V was shortened by 2 bases and J by 6 bases, with 17 bases between the two germline ends.

The rearrangement links TRBV2 to TRBJ1-1; 7 nucleotides match TRBD1. Germline lookup yields CDR1 SNHLY and CDR2 FYNNEI. The CDR3 covers 14 residues. V dropped 5 bases and J dropped 1; count of bases not matched to a gene: 4. The CDR3 protein is CASSPGTANTEAFF. The DNA of the CDR3 is TGTGCCAGCAGTCCCGGGACAGCGAACACTGAAGCTTTCTTT.

The CDR3 protein is CASSGGGPVSGNTIYF. CDR3 in DNA: TGTGCCAGCAGTGGGGGGGGCCCAGTCTCTGGAAACACCATATATTTT. This chain uses TRBV27 with TRBJ1-3; possible D gene TRBD1, 6 bases. Germline-derived CDR1 and CDR2 are MNHEY and SMNVEV (reference sequence). V was cut by 5 bases and J by 0 bases, with 14 bases left in between. There are 16 residues in the CDR3.

The gene calls are TRBV19 and TRBJ2-1, with 12 bases identical to TRBD2. The junction had 4 bases not matched to a gene; V was cut back by 1 base and J by 6 bases. The CDR3 loop spans 16 amino acids. Germline V gene lookup returns CDR1 LNHDA and CDR2 SQIVND (reference sequence). CDR3 residues: CASSIAPSGGVNEQFF. The CDR3 DNA reads as TGTGCCAGTAGTATAGCCCCTAGCGGGGGGGTCAATGAGCAGTTCTTC.

The genes are TRBV28 and TRBJ2-5; the D gene is possibly TRBD1 (6 bases). Trimming removed 4 bases from V and 5 bases from J, with 11 bases in between. The CDR3 spans 13 residues. The germline gives CDR1 MDHEN, CDR2 SYDVKM. The CDR3 loop is CASSSAGEETQYF. The DNA of the CDR3 is TGTGCCAGCAGTTCCGCAGGGGAGGAGACCCAGTACTTC.

The chain has TRBV5-1 and TRBJ2-1, with 10 positions matching TRBD1. The CDR3 runs 18 residues. V shed 2 bases, J shed 0 bases, and the junction held 8 bases outside the gene matches. Germline V gene sequence: CDR1 SGHRS, CDR2 YFSETQ. The CDR3 DNA follows: TGCGCCAGCAGCTTATCCCCCAGGACAGGGGGCTCCTACAATGAGCAGTTCTTC. Amino acids: CASSLSPRTGGSYNEQFF.

V is TRBV2 and J is TRBJ2-2, with 9 bases lining up with TRBD1. Trimming at V came to 3 bases and at J to 5 bases, leaving 7 bases not matched to a gene. The CDR3 is 16 amino acids. Germline V lookup: CDR1 SNHLY, CDR2 FYNNEI. The DNA of the CDR3 is TGTGCCAGCAGTGACATGGGACAGGGTGTAACCGGGGAGCTGTTTTTT. Translation gives CASSDMGQGVTGELFF.

This chain connects TRBV29-1 to TRBJ1-2; 10 bases match TRBD1. CDR1 and CDR2 (germline): SQVTM, ANQGSEA. This CDR3 spans 13 amino acids. Trimming cost V 4 bases and J 7 bases; bases outside gene matches: 6. This CDR3 is CSVGSGQGSGYTF. CDR3 in DNA: TGCAGCGTTGGCTCGGGACAGGGGAGTGGCTACACCTTC.

The chain uses TRBV12-5 and TRBJ1-1; D is perhaps TRBD1 (6 bases). Germline CDR1 reads LGHNT; CDR2 reads FRNRAP. The CDR3 extends over 14 amino acids. V shed 5 bases and J shed 11 bases, with 21 bases lying between them. For the CDR3, the DNA is TGTGCTAGTGGTGGGACAAACCCCGCCGGCGGCGCTTTCTTT. It is translated as CASGGTNPAGGAFF. Using reference TRBV12-5 and TRBJ1-1 for the parts outside the CDR3, the full variable domain is DARVTQTPRHKVTEMGQEVTMRCQPILGHNTVFWYRQTMMQGLELLAYFRNRAPLDDSGMPKDRFSAEMPDATLATLKIQPSEPRDSAVYFCASGGTNPAGGAFFGQGTRLTVV.

The chain is built from TRBV20-1 and TRBJ2-2, with D maybe TRBD1 (5 bases). The ends were cut back, 3 bases at V and 2 bases at J, with 10 bases in the middle. The CDR3 consists of 14 residues. Germline CDR1 is DFQATT and CDR2 is SNEGSKA (reference sequence). CDR3: CSASPDRNTGELFF. Here the CDR3 DNA reads TGCAGTGCTAGTCCAGACAGAAACACCGGGGAGCTGTTTTTT.

As DNA, the CDR3 is TGTGCCAGCCATAGGATAGACAGCGACTATGGCTACACCTTC. This translates into CASHRIDSDYGYTF. This sequence joins TRBV2 and TRBJ1-2; D possibly corresponds to TRBD1 (5 bases). CDR1 and CDR2 from the germline V gene are SNHLY and FYNNEI. This CDR3 region has 14 residues. V was trimmed by 8 bases and J by 3 bases, leaving 16 bases between them.

The gene calls are TRBV2 and TRBJ2-5; D remains unclear. V lost 7 bases and J 4 bases, leaving 7 bases between the germline ends. The CDR3 is 11 amino acids. Germline V gives CDR1 SNHLY, CDR2 FYNNEI. CDR3 residues: CASTIAETQYF. The CDR3 nucleotides are TGTGCCAGCACCATAGCAGAGACCCAGTACTTC.

The V gene is TRBV19, the J gene TRBJ1-1, with D unclear. Trimming removed 4 bases from V and 6 bases from J, with 12 bases in between. Germline V gene data show CDR1 as LNHDA and CDR2 as SQIVND (reference sequence). The CDR3 runs to 13 residues. CDR3 region: CASSTTLVAEAFF. CDR3 bases: TGTGCCAGTAGTACCACTTTAGTCGCTGAAGCTTTCTTT.

This chain joins TRBV12-3 or TRBV12-4 and TRBJ2-7; D not resolved. V lost 3 bases to trimming and J lost 3 bases, with 9 bases between them. The CDR3 is made up of 13 amino acids. CDR3 DNA: TGTGCCAGCAGTTTCACGCGCTTCTACGAGCAGTACTTC. Translation: CASSFTRFYEQYF.